What follows are 18 T cell receptor beta chains derived from one specimen sequenced in a study of a mutant IDH1 vaccine in newly diagnosed glioma. Their antigens are not known. Some clones are missing from TCRdb's copy, which holds only in-frame ones; the method was immunoSEQ multiplex PCR. The sample consists of about 82,000 clones, almost 85% of them appearing once. Indicated time point: week 23, last vaccination. In every dose of vaccine, 300 ug of mutant IDH1 20-mer peptide was given alongside topical imiquimod. Sequencing was performed on PBMCs, taken from a glioma patient whose treatment included an IDH1 peptide vaccine. These receptor sequences come from a young man with glioma. Some clones in this sample may be carry-over from other donors' samples.

This chain links TRBV10-3 with TRBJ1-3; no reliable D call. The CDR3 loop spans 13 amino acids. Germline V gene sequence: CDR1 ENHRY, CDR2 SYGVKD. Trimming took off 7 bases at V and 0 bases at J, with 7 bases between the two ends. The CDR3 nucleotides read TGTGCCATCAAGGGTTTCTCTGGAAACACCATATATTTT. It codes for CAIKGFSGNTIYF.

This clone was counted only a few times. V usage is TRBV6-5 and J usage is TRBJ2-3; TRBD1 might be the D (6 bases). Germline lookup yields CDR1 MNHEY and CDR2 SVGAGI. The CDR3 has 15 amino acids. V was trimmed by 5 bases and J by 1 base, leaving 13 bases between them. The CDR3 loop is CASSPNRAGTDTQYF. The CDR3 DNA reads TGTGCCAGCAGTCCAAACAGGGCGGGCACAGATACGCAGTATTTT.

The rearrangement links TRBV10-1 to TRBJ2-7; TRBD1 aligns across 8 bases. This CDR3 has 15 residues. The germline gives CDR1 WNHNN, CDR2 SYGVQD (reference sequence). V trimming: 4 bases; J trimming: 3 bases; junction bases outside the gene matches: 8. The CDR3 sequence is CASSGRGPKFYEQYF. The CDR3 DNA is TGCGCCAGCAGTGGCAGGGGGCCGAAGTTCTACGAGCAGTACTTC.

This chain uses TRBV19 with TRBJ2-2; 7 bases fit TRBD2. Germline loops: CDR1 LNHDA, CDR2 SQIVND (reference sequence). Trimming took 7 bases from V and 1 from J; bases not matched to a gene: 3. This CDR3 is built from 14 residues. CDR3 amino acids: CASNPSGNTGELFF. The CDR3 DNA sequence: TGTGCCAGTAACCCTAGCGGGAACACCGGGGAGCTGTTTTTT.

The chain employs TRBV7-2 and TRBJ2-6; D is unresolved. Trimming took 1 base from V and 1 from J, leaving 5 bases between them. This CDR3 has 15 amino acids. Per germline, CDR1 SGHTA and CDR2 FQGNSA. In DNA form, the CDR3 reads TGTGCCAGCAGCTTAGTAGCATCTGGGGCCAACGTCCTGACTTTC. Translation gives CASSLVASGANVLTF.

This sequence joins TRBV2 and TRBJ2-7; 8 bases fit TRBD1. Unmatched junction bases numbered 7, after V lost 6 bases and J lost 0 bases. CDR1 is SNHLY and CDR2 is FYNNEI in the germline V gene. The CDR3 contains 15 residues. CDR3 protein: CASSVLGTGSYEQYF. CDR3 nucleotides: TGTGCCAGCAGCGTACTCGGGACAGGCTCCTACGAGCAGTACTTC.

The CDR3 sequence: CASSQEPGSSYEQYF. For the CDR3, the DNA is TGCGCCAGCAGCCAAGAACCGGGGAGCTCCTACGAGCAGTACTTC. J is TRBJ2-7 and V is TRBV4-1, with D tentatively TRBD2 (5 bases). In germline, CDR1 is MGHRA, CDR2 YSYEKL. The CDR3 sequence is 15 residues long. Trimming cost V 0 bases and J 0 bases, with 9 bases left between them.

V and J are TRBV5-1 and TRBJ2-7; possibly TRBD1 or TRBD2 for D (5 bases each). The CDR3 has 14 residues. Trimming pared 2 bases from V and 0 bases from J, leaving 9 bases between. The germline V gene has CDR1 SGHRS and CDR2 YFSETQ. CDR3: CASSFRDGSYEQYF. In DNA, the CDR3 is TGCGCCAGCAGCTTCCGGGACGGCTCCTACGAGCAGTACTTC.

Only one count was recorded for this clone. The rearrangement links TRBV7-9 to TRBJ1-1; no clear D gene. Germline CDR1 and CDR2: SEHNR and FQNEAQ (reference sequence). V lost 2 bases and J lost 4, with 8 bases in between. The CDR3 length is 13 residues. Written as DNA, the CDR3 is TGTGCCAGCAGCTTATCGAGTTTCACTGAAGCTTTCTTT. This gives the protein CASSLSSFTEAFF.

This rearrangement joins TRBV7-9 to TRBJ2-3; possibly TRBD1 for D (6 bases). The V gene lost 6 bases and the J gene lost 0 bases, with 16 bases spanning the gap. In germline, CDR1 is SEHNR, CDR2 FQNEAQ (reference sequence). This CDR3 comprises 16 residues. The CDR3 DNA sequence: TGTGCCAGCAGTCCGCGGACAGATCCGAGCACAGATACGCAGTATTTT. It encodes CASSPRTDPSTDTQYF.

The rearrangement joins TRBV19 to TRBJ2-2; D call uncertain. V dropped 5 bases and J dropped 1 base, with 5 bases sitting between them. This CDR3 is built from 13 residues. The germline gives CDR1 LNHDA, CDR2 SQIVND (reference sequence). The DNA of the CDR3 is TGTGCCAGTAGTGAACAGAACACCGGGGAGCTGTTTTTT. It is translated as CASSEQNTGELFF. Looking up the rest from reference TRBV19 and TRBJ2-2 gives the full variable domain: DGGITQSPKYLFRKEGQNVTLSCEQNLNHDAMYWYRQDPGQGLRLIYYSQIVNDFQKGDIAEGYSVSREKKESFPLTVTSAQKNPTAFYLCASSEQNTGELFFGEGSRLTVL.

This clone appeared once. V is TRBV30 and J is TRBJ1-1; D is unclear. V was clipped by 4 bases and J by 1 base, with 10 bases between them. CDR1 is GTSNPN, CDR2 SVGIG, per germline (reference sequence). The CDR3 consists of 13 residues. DNA for the CDR3: TGTGCCTGGACAGGACGGCCGAACACTGAAGCTTTCTTT. Its protein is CAWTGRPNTEAFF.

This chain joins TRBV9 and TRBJ2-1, with a weak D call TRBD2 (6 bases). V was shortened by 7 bases and J by 7 bases, with 9 bases between the two germline ends. Germline-derived CDR1 and CDR2 are SGDLS and YYNGEE. The CDR3 consists of 11 residues. CDR3 DNA sequence: TGTGCCAGCGGGAGGAAAAATGAGCAGTTCTTC. This sequence encodes CASGRKNEQFF.

The chain has TRBV7-8 and TRBJ2-1; TRBD2 agrees at 9 bases. J gave up 7 bases and V 1 base, and 14 bases lay outside the gene matches. CDR3 length: 18 amino acids. CDR1 and CDR2 from the germline V gene are SGHVS and FQNEAQ. The CDR3 nucleotides are TGTGCCAGCAGCTTAGAGTACGGCGGGAGGGCCACGGGGAATGAGCAGTTCTTC. As protein: CASSLEYGGRATGNEQFF.

With respect to this clone: A junction end diverges from the germline sequence, so it may reflect a read error. J is TRBJ2-7 and V is TRBV9, with 11 positions matching TRBD1. The germline V gene encodes CDR1 SGDLS and CDR2 YYNGEE. CDR3 length: 14 residues. The CDR3: CASSTRTGGYERYF. CDR3 nucleotides: TGTGCCAGCAGCACCCGGACAGGGGGCTACGAGCGGTACTTC.

This chain connects TRBV7-2 to TRBJ1-5, with D uncertain. The germline V gene encodes CDR1 SGHTA and CDR2 FQGNSA. V gave up 2 bases and J gave up 3 bases, with 8 bases separating them. The CDR3 is 14 residues long. CDR3 loop: CASSLSGINQPQHF. The CDR3 nucleotides are TGTGCCAGCAGCTTATCGGGGATCAATCAGCCCCAGCATTTT.

Of note for this clone: The sample carries other DNA sequences with the same CDR3. The DNA of the CDR3 is TGCAGTGCTAGTGTTAACTATGGCTACACCTTC. As protein: CSASVNYGYTF. The chain employs TRBV20-1 and TRBJ1-2; no clear D gene. CDR1 and CDR2 from the germline V gene are DFQATT and SNEGSKA (reference sequence). This CDR3 is built from 11 residues. Trimming stripped 3 bases from V and 1 base from J, with 3 bases between.

The rearrangement uses TRBV9 and TRBJ1-5; D is uncertain. Germline values: CDR1 SGDLS, CDR2 YYNGEE. The CDR3 is 15 amino acids. The V and J ends lost 3 bases and 1 base respectively, with 11 bases between them. The CDR3 region is CASSAQDISNQPQHF. Written as DNA, the CDR3 is TGTGCCAGCAGCGCCCAGGATATCAGCAATCAGCCCCAGCATTTT.